The 8 T cell receptor beta chains presented below share a single source sample, sequenced in a study of cytomegalovirus exposure and HLA in healthy donors. PCR was performed using 60 Vbeta and 13 Jbeta primers. Profiling relied on immunoSEQ multiplex PCR, and the TCRdb table lists in-frame clones only, not all of them. In the table there are more than 90,000 clones, around 85% of which are singletons. Sample: PBMCs. The source of these receptors is a man aged 25 to 40 in good health and CMV-seronegative.

This chain joins TRBV18 and TRBJ2-7; tentative D call: TRBD1 (6 bases). The CDR3 has 14 amino acids. Trimming stripped 2 bases from V and 2 bases from J, with 10 bases between. CDR1 and CDR2 from the germline V gene are KGHSH and LQKENI. CDR3 in amino acids: CASSPAGDTYEQYF. The CDR3 nucleotides are TGTGCCAGCTCACCAGCAGGGGACACCTACGAGCAGTACTTC.

The V gene is TRBV4-1, the J gene TRBJ2-5, with 9 positions matching TRBD1. The CDR3 is made up of 16 amino acids. Germline-derived CDR1 and CDR2 are MGHRA and YSYEKL. V lost 3 bases to trimming and J lost 5 bases; unmatched junction nucleotides: 10. This chain's CDR3 is CASSQTGTGRVETQYF. The CDR3 DNA reads as TGCGCCAGCAGCCAGACCGGGACAGGGAGAGTTGAGACCCAGTACTTC.

The chain links TRBV2 to TRBJ1-1; TRBD1 might be the D (6 bases). The ends were cut back, 5 bases at V and 5 bases at J, with 9 bases in the middle. The germline gives CDR1 SNHLY, CDR2 FYNNEI. This CDR3 region has 12 residues. CDR3 coding DNA: TGTGCCAGCAGTCCCAGGGGTACTGAAGCTTTCTTT. Its translation: CASSPRGTEAFF.

The CDR3 DNA is TGTGCCAGTAGTCCTAGACTAGCGGCGCTCTACGAGCAGTACTTC. Translating gives CASSPRLAALYEQYF. This chain uses TRBV19 with TRBJ2-7, with 9 positions matching TRBD2. Germline-derived CDR1 and CDR2 are LNHDA and SQIVND (reference sequence). Trimming cost V 5 bases and J 3 bases; bases outside gene matches: 8. The CDR3 consists of 15 residues.

The V and J genes are TRBV6-5 and TRBJ2-1; unclear D gene. V dropped 4 bases and J dropped 9 bases, with 10 bases sitting between them. Germline V gives CDR1 MNHEY, CDR2 SVGAGI. This CDR3 spans 12 amino acids. For the CDR3, the DNA is TGTGCCAGCAGTTCGGTGTCGGGTGAGCAGTTCTTC. It encodes CASSSVSGEQFF.

The chain recombines TRBV27 with TRBJ1-2; D remains unclear. Looked up from germline, CDR1 is MNHEY and CDR2 is SMNVEV (reference sequence). The V gene lost 5 bases and the J gene lost 0 bases, with 10 bases spanning the gap. This CDR3 is built from 14 residues. CDR3 nucleotide sequence: TGTGCCAGCAGTACAGCAGTATCTAACTATGGCTACACCTTC. This encodes CASSTAVSNYGYTF.

This chain links TRBV19 with TRBJ1-2, with 7 bases lining up with TRBD1. The CDR3 runs 12 residues. Germline CDR1 reads LNHDA; CDR2 reads SQIVND (reference sequence). V lost 7 bases to trimming and J lost 9 bases; unmatched junction nucleotides: 8. Written as DNA, the CDR3 is TGTGCCAGTAACGAAGGGGGCTCGCGCTACACCTTC. Amino acids: CASNEGGSRYTF.

The table lists this clone with a count of one. V usage is TRBV7-8 and J usage is TRBJ2-6, with a weak D call TRBD1 (5 bases). V lost 2 bases to trimming and J lost 0 bases, with 14 bases between them. The CDR3 runs to 18 residues. CDR1 is SGHVS and CDR2 is FQNEAQ in the germline V gene. The CDR3 nucleotides are TGTGCCAGCAGCTTAATGACAGCCCTAAGCTCTGGGGCCAACGTCCTGACTTTC. Protein sequence: CASSLMTALSSGANVLTF.